These T cell receptor beta chains were read from a single sample in a study of shared clonotypes between healthy human individuals. Profiled with immunoSEQ multiplex PCR; TCRdb holds only in-frame clones, not every one. The table lists about 680,000 clones, about two thirds of them singletons, with roughly 1.8% in the top ten. The specimen sequenced was memory CD4+ T cells sorted from blood. These receptor sequences come from a woman aged 25 to 39 in good health. The CDR3 runs from the conserved cysteine through the conserved F or W. Each record gives: D gene, clone size, J gene, V gene, CDR3 DNA, CDR3 protein. D genes are given only for firm matches. Only some rows state a clone size, as once, few, many or a class for expanded clones.

.	.	TRBJ2-5	TRBV14	TGTGCCAGCAGCCAGCGGACAAGGATTATAGAGACCCAGTACTTC	CASSQRTRIIETQYF
.	.	TRBJ1-1	TRBV19	TGTGCCAGTAGTGTTTGGATGGGGAGAGAAGCTTTCTTT	CASSVWMGREAFF
.	.	TRBJ1-1	TRBV21-1	TGTGCCAGCAGCAAAGCAAGGGGCGCGGGGCCTAGGAACACTGAAGCTTTCTTT	CASSKARGAGPRNTEAFF
TRBD1	.	TRBJ2-2	TRBV29-1	TGCAGCGGGGGGACAGGTTTCGGGGAGCTGTTTTTT	CSGGTGFGELFF
TRBD1	.	TRBJ1-2	TRBV6-6	TGTGCCAGCAGTTCGTTCGCAGGGGGCTATGGCTACACCTTC	CASSSFAGGYGYTF
.	.	TRBJ1-2	TRBV6-5	TGTGCCAGCGCCGACCGCGTCGGCTACACCTTC	CASADRVGYTF
.	.	TRBJ1-3	TRBV5-6	TGTGCCAGCAGGGATATTACCGGGACATCTGGAAACACCATATATTTT	CASRDITGTSGNTIYF
.	.	TRBJ1-1	TRBV7-6	TGTGCCAGCAGCGTAGGTGGACGTGCCAATGAAGCTTTCTTT	CASSVGGRANEAFF
.	.	TRBJ1-1	TRBV6-6	TGTGCCAGCAGGATGGGACAGAACACTGAAGCTTTCTTT	CASRMGQNTEAFF
.	few	TRBJ2-5	TRBV5-1	TGCGCCAGCAGCATGGGAATCACTAACGGAGAGACCCAGTACTTC	CASSMGITNGETQYF
.	many	TRBJ2-1	TRBV5-1	TGCGCCAGCAGCTTGCTTTCGAACAATGAGCAGTTCTTC	CASSLLSNNEQFF
TRBD1	.	TRBJ1-1	TRBV28	TGTGCCAGCAAAAAGACAGGGTTGTCTGAAGCTTTCTTT	CASKKTGLSEAFF
TRBD1	.	TRBJ2-3	TRBV5-1	TGCGCCAGCAGCTTGAAAGGGGGCATGAGCACAGATACGCAGTATTTT	CASSLKGGMSTDTQYF
.	few	TRBJ1-2	TRBV4-1	TGCGCCAGCAGCCAAGTATACACGTACCTCTATGGCTACACCTTC	CASSQVYTYLYGYTF
TRBD2	few	TRBJ2-1	TRBV2	TGTGCCAGCAGTGAGGAGGGACAGGGACTAGCGGGAGGGCAGGGATTCTTC	CASSEEGQGLAGGQGFF
TRBD1	.	TRBJ1-2	TRBV19	TGTGCCAGTACCACCGGGACAGGGGTTAACTATGGCTACACCTTC	CASTTGTGVNYGYTF
.	.	TRBJ1-5	TRBV18	TGTGCCAGCTCATCAAAAAAACAGGGATTCAATCAGCCCCAGCATTTT	CASSSKKQGFNQPQHF
.	few	TRBJ2-5	TRBV28	TGTGCCAGCAGGCGATCTCGGGAGACCCAGTACTTC	CASRRSRETQYF
.	.	TRBJ1-2	TRBV27	TGTGCCAGCAGGGGCGGGAACAGGGCCAAGCTTGGCTACACCTTC	CASRGGNRAKLGYTF
.	few	TRBJ1-4	TRBV5-1	TGCGCCAGCAGCACCGCGGGCGCGGGACCCAATGAAAAACTGTTTTTT	CASSTAGAGPNEKLFF
.	.	TRBJ1-1	TRBV7-9	TGTGCCAGCAGCACGACTGAGAACACTGAAGCTTTCTTT	CASSTTENTEAFF
.	.	TRBJ2-5	TRBV5-1	TGCGCCAGCAGCTTATCCCTACTAGCTGGAGAGACCCAGTACTTC	CASSLSLLAGETQYF
.	few	TRBJ1-5	TRBV10-1	TGCGCCAGCAGTGAAAACAGGGATCAGCCCCAGCATTTT	CASSENRDQPQHF
TRBD1	.	TRBJ1-1	TRBV25-1	TGTGCCAGCAGTGAATATGAGGGACAGGGTGACACTGAAGCTTTCTTT	CASSEYEGQGDTEAFF
.	.	TRBJ2-3	TRBV2	TGTGCCAGCAGACCCTGGGCAGATACGCAGTATTTT	CASRPWADTQYF
TRBD2	.	TRBJ2-1	TRBV7-6	TGTGCCAGCAGCTTTGAGCGGGGTGCCTACAATGAGCAGTTCTTC	CASSFERGAYNEQFF
TRBD2	few	TRBJ2-3	TRBV5-8	TGTGCCAGCAGCTTGAGAGCGGGAGGTGTAGATACGCAGTATTTT	CASSLRAGGVDTQYF
.	once	TRBJ1-1	TRBV6-1	TGTGCCAGCAGGAAGGGTGAAAAGGCAACTGAAGCTTTCTTT	CASRKGEKATEAFF
TRBD2	few	TRBJ2-7	TRBV28	TGTGCCACCCTAAGACTAGCGGGTACCTACGAGCAGTACTTC	CATLRLAGTYEQYF
TRBD1	.	TRBJ2-7	TRBV19	TGTGCCAGTAGTATAGGCCGGGCAGGGGGCGGCTACGAGCAGTACTTC	CASSIGRAGGGYEQYF
TRBD2	few	TRBJ2-1	TRBV5-1	TGCGCCAGCAGCTTAGTGACTAGCGGGAGGTATAGCAATGAGCAGTTCTTC	CASSLVTSGRYSNEQFF
.	.	TRBJ1-2	TRBV27	TGTGCCAGCAGAGGGACACACTATGGCTACACCTTC	CASRGTHYGYTF
TRBD1	.	TRBJ1-2	TRBV5-1	TGCGCCAGCAGCCAGGGACAGGGGGCCTATGGCTACACCTTC	CASSQGQGAYGYTF
.	.	TRBJ2-7	TRBV11-2	TGTGCCAGCGGCTCGATCCGGGACAACTCCTACGAGCAGTACTTC	CASGSIRDNSYEQYF
TRBD1	.	TRBJ2-3	TRBV2	TGTGCCAGCAGGGTACAGGGGGCGAGCACAGATACGCAGTATTTT	CASRVQGASTDTQYF
TRBD1	.	TRBJ2-1	TRBV14	TGTGCCAGCAGCATCCGGGACAGGGGGATTCCCGCCCACAATGAGCAGTTCTTC	CASSIRDRGIPAHNEQFF
.	.	TRBJ2-1	TRBV11-2	TGTGCCAGCAGCTTAGCCGGCGTGGAATGGGGAAATGAGCAGTTCTTC	CASSLAGVEWGNEQFF
.	few	TRBJ1-4	TRBV5-1	TGCGCCAGCAGCCCGCCCTCCGGCGAAAAACTGTTTTTT	CASSPPSGEKLFF
.	.	TRBJ1-5	TRBV30	TGTGCCTGGACTGGGGGGGAAGGGCAGCCCCAGCATTTT	CAWTGGEGQPQHF
TRBD1	.	TRBJ2-1	TRBV18	TGTGCCAGCTCACCGGGGCAGGGGGATGATGAGCAGTTCTTC	CASSPGQGDDEQFF
.	.	TRBJ2-1	TRBV4-2	TGTGCCAGCAGCTTTCGGCAGGGTTACAATGAGCAGTTCTTC	CASSFRQGYNEQFF
.	.	TRBJ2-7	TRBV6-5	TGTGCCAGCAGTTACCCACGGGAAGAGTCGTGGTACGAGCAGTACTTC	CASSYPREESWYEQYF
TRBD2	.	TRBJ2-3	TRBV5-1	TGCGCCAGCAGCCTGGGACTAGCGGGTCGAAGCACAGATACGCAGTATTTT	CASSLGLAGRSTDTQYF
TRBD2	.	TRBJ2-1	TRBV6-4	TGTGCCAGCAGTGAATCGGGGGGCTCCTACAATGAGCAGTTCTTC	CASSESGGSYNEQFF
.	.	TRBJ1-4	TRBV11-2	TGTGCCAGCAGCCTCAGGATGGGGACGGATGAAAAACTGTTTTTT	CASSLRMGTDEKLFF
.	.	TRBJ1-2	TRBV29-1	TGCAGCGCTTCCACTTTTTCCGAATATGGCTACACCTTC	CSASTFSEYGYTF
.	.	TRBJ2-5	TRBV18	TGTGCCAGCTCCCGCACTAGGGAGGAGACCCAGTACTTC	CASSRTREETQYF
.	.	TRBJ2-7	TRBV6-5	TGTGCCAGCAGTTCACCTAGCAGGAGCTCCTACGAGCAGTACTTC	CASSSPSRSSYEQYF
.	.	TRBJ1-4	TRBV27	TGTGCCAGCAAAGAGGCTAACAATGAAAAACTGTTTTTT	CASKEANNEKLFF